A selection of T cell receptor beta chains follows, all from one sample in a study of T cell responses to AZD1222 COVID-19 vaccine. Using immunoSEQ multiplex PCR, the repertoire was profiled, and TCRdb retains in-frame clones only, with some absent. The top ten hold more than 20% of the sample, which has about 86,000 clones, approximately 78% seen once. This specimen consisted of peripheral blood, obtained on day 0 of AZD1222 vaccination. These receptors were taken from an adult in good health. The CDR3 runs from the conserved cysteine through the conserved F or W. Only some rows state a clone size, as once, few, many or a class for expanded clones.

. 15 TRBV2 CASSDRTGGTQPQHF
once 17 TRBV21-1 CASSKALSSGRDNEQFF
. 16 TRBV10-3 CAISESTASGSHEQFF
. 13 TRBV28 CASSLYGQSPQHF
few 15 TRBV5-1 CASSLGGLGTDTQYF
. 14 TRBV24-1 CATSDFGDQETQYF
. 13 TRBV29-1 CSVVSGNYYEQYF
. 15 TRBV27 CASSWTGTYQETQYF
. 13 TRBV5-1 CASSAGSTDTQYF
. 14 TRBV19 CASSSRGVSGELFF
once 15 TRBV7-2 CASSLDSRPYNEQFF
few 14 TRBV7-9 CASSLQDVNTEAFF
. 13 TRBV7-2 CASSLSGRYEQYF
. 12 TRBV18 CASSPTGDEAFF
. 14 TRBV5-4 CASSPTSIRDTQYF
. 15 TRBV5-1 CASSLVQGPNTEAFF
. 15 TRBV6-2/TRBV6-3 CASSYGGYRYNEQFF
. 14 TRBV19 CASSRDRAPNEQFF
. 10 TRBV11-1 CASSLDPKYF
. 15 TRBV5-1 CASQSTGGYTGELFF
. 13 TRBV30 CAWSVRHGTEAFF
. 15 TRBV7-8 CASSDLLSTGVEAFF
once 13 TRBV2 CASSEVQEGTQYF
. 10 TRBV20-1 CSAENNEQFF
. 14 TRBV28 CASRDSSGANVLTF
. 13 TRBV28 CAIGEGLEETQYF
. 15 TRBV14 CASSQVDMGKNIQYF
. 15 TRBV5-4 CASSSYSGSNNEQFF
. 15 TRBV7-6 CASSPGVGLGETQYF
. 15 TRBV18 CASSSGTSGDNEQFF
. 14 TRBV27 CASRRLQSTGELFF
. 17 TRBV28 CASTSWWAGLRNTEAFF
. 16 TRBV5-5 CASSHQAGQNTGELFF
many 17 TRBV9 CASSYSLAGGVYNEQFF
. 14 TRBV5-4 CASSSTPHTDTQYF
. 15 TRBV28 CASSTYQGAGEKLFF
. 15 TRBV6-5 CASGIDRQINYEQYF
. 15 TRBV12-5 CASGLEVPLNTEAFF
. 15 TRBV5-1 CASSYGTGYTGELFF
few 17 TRBV18 CASSPGTSGRAADTQYF
. 13 TRBV27 CASSSVGHSPLHF
. 12 TRBV6-1 CASSENYNEQFF
few 13 TRBV6-5 CASSAERGGELFF
. 13 TRBV28 CASSLWQGNTIYF
. 14 TRBV24-1 CATSDHRASNEQFF
. 15 TRBV6-5 CASSYSAGTAYGYTF
few 15 TRBV19 CASKIAWGGNQPQHF
once 15 TRBV28 CASSMGGLAYNEQFF
. 15 TRBV10-3 CAISDGTTNTGELFF
. 15 TRBV2 CASSEEAGYGGGYTF
. 12 TRBV6-2/TRBV6-3 CASSYPAIEQYF
few 13 TRBV11-2 CASAPRPRETQYF
. 13 TRBV7-8 CASSLTTIYEQYF
. 13 TRBV19 CASSRGGVGEQFF
few 12 TRBV28 CASSTGKYEQYF
once 14 TRBV5-1 CASSYTGRAYEQYF
. 12 TRBV2 CASSELGDTQYF
. 13 TRBV7-8 CASSLGDSYGYTF
few 16 TRBV5-1 CASSLATSDLTDTQYF
. 14 TRBV6-5 CASDTGTGTYEQYF